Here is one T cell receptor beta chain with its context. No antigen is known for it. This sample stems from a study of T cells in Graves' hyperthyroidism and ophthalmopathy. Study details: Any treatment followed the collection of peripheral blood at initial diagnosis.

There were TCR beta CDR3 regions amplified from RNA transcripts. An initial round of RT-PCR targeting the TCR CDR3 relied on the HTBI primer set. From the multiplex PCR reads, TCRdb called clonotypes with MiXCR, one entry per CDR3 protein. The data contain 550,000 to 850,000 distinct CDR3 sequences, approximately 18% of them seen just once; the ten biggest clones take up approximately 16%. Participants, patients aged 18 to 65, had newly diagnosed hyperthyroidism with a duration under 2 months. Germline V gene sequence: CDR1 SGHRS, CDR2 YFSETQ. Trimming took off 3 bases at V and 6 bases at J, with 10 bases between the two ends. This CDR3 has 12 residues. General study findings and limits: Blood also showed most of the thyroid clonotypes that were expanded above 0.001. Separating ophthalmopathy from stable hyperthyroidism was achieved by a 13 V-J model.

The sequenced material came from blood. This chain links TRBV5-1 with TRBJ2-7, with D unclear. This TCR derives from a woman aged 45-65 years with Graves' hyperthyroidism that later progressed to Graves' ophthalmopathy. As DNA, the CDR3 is TGCGCCAGCAGCTCCACGGGCGGCGAGCAGTACTTC. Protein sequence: CASSSTGGEQYF.